This T cell receptor (beta chain) appears in the sequencing data of a study of neurological immune-mediated disorders. Trimming pared 7 bases from V and 5 bases from J, leaving 17 bases between. Germline V gene data show CDR1 as SGHAT and CDR2 as FQNNGV. This CDR3 has 15 amino acids. This clonotype was seen a handful of times. Its antigen is currently unknown. Study outcomes and limitations: Neither clinical nor MRI features were found to be associated with the multiple sclerosis repertoire cluster. Phylogenetically, 18 of 34 multiple sclerosis patients' repertoires fell into one related-CDR3 cluster, a possible signature.

Each TCR transcript was tagged with a 10-nucleotide random UMI during 5'RACE. MiXCR, run by TCRdb on the 5' RACE reads, gives a single entry per CDR3 protein. The sample carries approximately 43,000 distinct CDR3 sequences, roughly 2.5% recorded once. It was from 2 million PBMCs stored at -80 C that the unsorted libraries were obtained. The specimen was PBMCs. The receptor was derived from a man younger than 45 with multiple sclerosis. This chain connects TRBV11-2 to TRBJ2-2, with D possibly being TRBD1 (6 bases). Here the CDR3 DNA reads TGTGCCAGCACCACCACACAGGGTCGAACCGGGGAGCTGTTTTTT. This gives the protein CASTTTQGRTGELFF.